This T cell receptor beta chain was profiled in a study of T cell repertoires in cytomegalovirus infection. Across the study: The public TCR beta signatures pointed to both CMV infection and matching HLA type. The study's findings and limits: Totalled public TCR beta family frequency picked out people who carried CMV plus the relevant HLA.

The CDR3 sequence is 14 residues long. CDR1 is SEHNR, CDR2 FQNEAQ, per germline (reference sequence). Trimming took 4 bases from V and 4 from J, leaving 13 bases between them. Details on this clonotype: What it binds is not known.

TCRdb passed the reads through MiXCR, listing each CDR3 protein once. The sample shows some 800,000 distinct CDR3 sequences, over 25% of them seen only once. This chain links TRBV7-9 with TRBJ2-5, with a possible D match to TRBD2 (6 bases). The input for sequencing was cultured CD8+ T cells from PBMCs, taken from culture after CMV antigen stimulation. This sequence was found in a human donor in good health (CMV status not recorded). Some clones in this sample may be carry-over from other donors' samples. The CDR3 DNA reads TGTGCCAGCAGCTCCTTGGACTATCGAGAGACCCAGTACTTC. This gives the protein CASSSLDYRETQYF.